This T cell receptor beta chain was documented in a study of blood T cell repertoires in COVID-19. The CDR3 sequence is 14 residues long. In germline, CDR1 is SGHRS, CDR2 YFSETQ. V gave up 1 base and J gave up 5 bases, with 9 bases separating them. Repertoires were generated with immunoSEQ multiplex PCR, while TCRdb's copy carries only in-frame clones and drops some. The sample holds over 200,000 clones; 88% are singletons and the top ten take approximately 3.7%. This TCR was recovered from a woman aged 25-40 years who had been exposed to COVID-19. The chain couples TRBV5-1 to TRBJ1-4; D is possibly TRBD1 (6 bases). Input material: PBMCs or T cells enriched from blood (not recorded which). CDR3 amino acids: CASSLSGDNEKLFF. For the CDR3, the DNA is TGCGCCAGCAGCTTGTCAGGGGACAATGAAAAACTGTTTTTT.